The subject of this entry is one T cell receptor (beta chain). Its antigen remains unidentified. The data belong to a study of OX40 agonist ivuxolimab in advanced cancers. Findings and caveats of the study: With doses of 0.1 to 3.0 mg/kg, CD4+ and CD8+ blood T cells had undergone clonal expansion by week 6.

From germline, CDR1 is LNHDA and CDR2 SQIVND (reference sequence). Trimming stripped 7 bases from V and 4 bases from J, with 11 bases between. The CDR3 loop spans 13 amino acids. The data were produced by immunoSEQ multiplex PCR, yet TCRdb's version contains in-frame clones alone and is incomplete. The sample gives 40,000 to 55,000 clones, over 80% of which show up once; about 30% is in the top ten. The chain links TRBV19 to TRBJ1-5; no clear D. The receptor was derived from an adult with an advanced solid tumor such as melanoma, head and neck, liver or kidney cancer. The sequencing used CD4+ or CD8+ T cells sorted from blood, collected in a trial of the OX40 agonist ivuxolimab. CDR3 in DNA: TGTGCCAGTACAAACCGGGGAAATCAGCCCCAGCATTTT. The encoded protein is CASTNRGNQPQHF.